This T cell receptor beta chain was sequenced during a study of cytomegalovirus exposure and HLA in healthy donors. General study results and limits: Earlier results showed most TCR beta V segments being productive about 87% or about 30% of the time. An analysis was carried out at a later point. It showed that HLA-associated TCR beta chains were more clonally expanded than equally common non-associated chains. Analyzed later, most CMV-associated TCR beta chains appeared HLA-restricted. In all likelihood, a cluster of highly shared sequence variants was a sequencing artifact.

The study ran its PCR with 60 Vbeta and 13 Jbeta primers. Sequencing was performed with immunoSEQ multiplex PCR; in TCRdb, only in-frame clones are kept and a portion is missing. Seen here are approximately 120,000 clones, more than 65% observed once, and the top ten hold roughly 4%. With regard to this clone: Its cognate antigen is unknown.

The V segment lost 2 bases and the J segment 0 bases; nucleotides outside the gene matches: 20. CDR1 is SGHVS, CDR2 FNYEAQ, per germline. The CDR3 spans 22 residues. The sequencing sample was made of PBMCs. This rearrangement joins TRBV7-6 to TRBJ1-5, with 9 bases lining up with TRBD1. The origin of this receptor is a man between 18 and 35 years old in good health and CMV-seropositive. The CDR3, as DNA: TGTGCCAGCAGCTTATCGGTCTTGGGACAGGGCCACGGACTTTATAGCAATCAGCCCCAGCATTTT. Protein: CASSLSVLGQGHGLYSNQPQHF.